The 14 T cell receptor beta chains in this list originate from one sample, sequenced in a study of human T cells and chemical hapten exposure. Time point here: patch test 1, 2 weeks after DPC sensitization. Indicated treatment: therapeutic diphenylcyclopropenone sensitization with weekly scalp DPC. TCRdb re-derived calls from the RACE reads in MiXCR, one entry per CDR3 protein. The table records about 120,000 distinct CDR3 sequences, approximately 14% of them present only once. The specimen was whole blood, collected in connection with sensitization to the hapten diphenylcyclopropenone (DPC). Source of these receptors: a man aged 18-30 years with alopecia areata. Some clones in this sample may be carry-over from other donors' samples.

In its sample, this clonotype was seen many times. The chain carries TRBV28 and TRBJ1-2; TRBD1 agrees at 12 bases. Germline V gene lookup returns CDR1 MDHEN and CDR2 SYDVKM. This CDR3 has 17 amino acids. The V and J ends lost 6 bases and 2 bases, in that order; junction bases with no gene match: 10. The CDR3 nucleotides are TGTGCCAGCAGCCAATCGGGACAGGGGGCGCAGAACTATGGCTACACCTTC. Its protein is CASSQSGQGAQNYGYTF.

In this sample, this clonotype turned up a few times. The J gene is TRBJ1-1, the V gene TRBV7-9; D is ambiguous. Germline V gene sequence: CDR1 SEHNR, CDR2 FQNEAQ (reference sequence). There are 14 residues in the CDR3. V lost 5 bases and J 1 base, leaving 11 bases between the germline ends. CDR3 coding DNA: TGTGCCAGCAGCCGGGCAGGCGGGAACACTGAAGCTTTCTTT. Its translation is CASSRAGGNTEAFF.

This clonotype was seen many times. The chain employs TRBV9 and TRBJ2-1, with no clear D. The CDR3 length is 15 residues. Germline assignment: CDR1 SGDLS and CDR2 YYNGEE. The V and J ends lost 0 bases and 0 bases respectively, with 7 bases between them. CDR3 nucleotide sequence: TGTGCCAGCAGCGTAGAAACGATCTCCTACAATGAGCAGTTCTTC. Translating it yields CASSVETISYNEQFF.

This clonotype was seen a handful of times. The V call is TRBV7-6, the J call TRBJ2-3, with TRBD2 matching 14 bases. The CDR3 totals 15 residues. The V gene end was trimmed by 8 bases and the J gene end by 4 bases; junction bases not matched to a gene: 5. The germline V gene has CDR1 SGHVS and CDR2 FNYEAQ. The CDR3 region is CASCRLAGGPDTQYF. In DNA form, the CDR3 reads TGTGCCAGCTGCCGACTAGCGGGGGGGCCAGATACGCAGTATTTT.

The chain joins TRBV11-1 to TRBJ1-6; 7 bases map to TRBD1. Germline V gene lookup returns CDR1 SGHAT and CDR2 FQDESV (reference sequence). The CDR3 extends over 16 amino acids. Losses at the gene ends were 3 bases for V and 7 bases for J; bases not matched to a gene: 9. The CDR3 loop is CASSLAGTERNSPLHF. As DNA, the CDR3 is TGTGCCAGCAGCTTGGCAGGGACAGAGCGGAATTCACCCCTCCACTTT. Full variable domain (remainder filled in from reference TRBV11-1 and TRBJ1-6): EAEVAQSPRYKITEKSQAVAFWCDPISGHATLYWYRQILGQGPELLVQFQDESVVDDSQLPKDRFSAERLKGVDSTLKIQPAELGDSAMYLCASSLAGTERNSPLHFGNGTRLTVT.

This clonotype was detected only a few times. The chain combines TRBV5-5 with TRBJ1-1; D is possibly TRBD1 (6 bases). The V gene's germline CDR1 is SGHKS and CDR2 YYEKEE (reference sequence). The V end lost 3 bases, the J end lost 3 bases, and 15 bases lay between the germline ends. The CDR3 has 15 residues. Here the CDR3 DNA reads TGTGCCAGCAGCTGGGGTACAGGGATGGACACTGAAGCTTTCTTT. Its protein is CASSWGTGMDTEAFF.

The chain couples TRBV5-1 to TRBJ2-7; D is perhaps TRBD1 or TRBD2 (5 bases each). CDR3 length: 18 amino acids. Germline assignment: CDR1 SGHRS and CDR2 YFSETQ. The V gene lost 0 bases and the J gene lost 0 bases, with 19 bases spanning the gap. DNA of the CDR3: TGCGCCAGCAGCTTGGGTCCATGGGCAGGGACCGGCTCCTACGAGCAGTACGTC. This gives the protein CASSLGPWAGTGSYEQYV.

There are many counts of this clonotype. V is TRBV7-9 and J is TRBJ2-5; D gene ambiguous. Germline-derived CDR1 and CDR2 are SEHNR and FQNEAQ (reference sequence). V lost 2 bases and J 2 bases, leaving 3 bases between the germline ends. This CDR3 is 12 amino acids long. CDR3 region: CASSLRQETQYF. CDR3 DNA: TGTGCCAGCAGCTTACGGCAAGAGACCCAGTACTTC.

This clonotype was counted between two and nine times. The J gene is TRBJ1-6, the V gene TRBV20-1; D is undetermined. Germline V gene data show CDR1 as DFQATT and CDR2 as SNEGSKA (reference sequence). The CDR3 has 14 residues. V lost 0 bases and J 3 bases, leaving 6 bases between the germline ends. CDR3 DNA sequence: TGCAGTGCTAGAGACGGCCGCTATAATTCACCCCTCCACTTT. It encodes CSARDGRYNSPLHF.

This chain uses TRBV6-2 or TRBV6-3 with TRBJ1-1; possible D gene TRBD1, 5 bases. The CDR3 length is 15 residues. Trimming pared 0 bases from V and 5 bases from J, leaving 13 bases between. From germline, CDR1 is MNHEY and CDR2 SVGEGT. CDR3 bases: TGTGCCAGCAGTTACTCTAAGGGGAGAGGAACTGAAGCTTTCTTT. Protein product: CASSYSKGRGTEAFF.

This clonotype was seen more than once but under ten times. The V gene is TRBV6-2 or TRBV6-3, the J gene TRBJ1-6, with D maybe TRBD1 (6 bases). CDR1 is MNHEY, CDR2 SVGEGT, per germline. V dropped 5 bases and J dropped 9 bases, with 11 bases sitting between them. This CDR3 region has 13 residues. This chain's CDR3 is CASSDRQASPLHF. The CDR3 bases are TGTGCCAGCAGTGATCGACAGGCTTCACCCCTCCACTTT.

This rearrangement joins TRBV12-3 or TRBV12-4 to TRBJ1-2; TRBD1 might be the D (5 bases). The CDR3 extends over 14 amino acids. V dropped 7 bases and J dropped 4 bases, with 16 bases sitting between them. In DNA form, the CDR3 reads TGTGCCAGCACCTTGGAGGGGCGAGTCTATGGCTACACCTTC. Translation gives CASTLEGRVYGYTF.

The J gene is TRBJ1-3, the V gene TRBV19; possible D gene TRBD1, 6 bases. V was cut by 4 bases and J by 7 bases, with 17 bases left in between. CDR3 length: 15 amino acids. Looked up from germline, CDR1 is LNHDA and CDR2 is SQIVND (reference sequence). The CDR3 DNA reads TGTGCCAGTAGTAATGGCCAGGGGATACGGAACACCATATATTTT. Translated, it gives CASSNGQGIRNTIYF. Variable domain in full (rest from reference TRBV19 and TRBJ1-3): DGGITQSPKYLFRKEGQNVTLSCEQNLNHDAMYWYRQDPGQGLRLIYYSQIVNDFQKGDIAEGYSVSREKKESFPLTVTSAQKNPTAFYLCASSNGQGIRNTIYFGEGSWLTVV.

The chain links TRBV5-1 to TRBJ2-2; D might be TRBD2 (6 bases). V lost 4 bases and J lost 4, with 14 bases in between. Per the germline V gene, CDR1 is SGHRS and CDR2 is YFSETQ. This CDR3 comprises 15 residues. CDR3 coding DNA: TGCGCCAGCAGCGCGGTCGGGGGTGGCACCGGGGAGCTGTTTTTT. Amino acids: CASSAVGGGTGELFF.